The sequence of this TCR beta chain was determined in a study of T cell repertoires in cytomegalovirus infection. Study-wide background: HLA-B-restricted CMV epitopes that are well studied were used alongside recently identified HLA-C-restricted ones.

The CDR3 runs 15 residues. With V trimmed by 4 bases and J by 4 bases, 11 bases remained unmatched. Germline V gene lookup returns CDR1 SGHKS and CDR2 YYEKEE (reference sequence). For this clonotype: The target antigen is unknown.

TCRdb re-called the reads through MiXCR, storing one row per CDR3 protein. Altogether roughly 920,000 distinct CDR3 sequences are present, 25% to 40% being singletons, with the ten largest covering around 15%. Points from the study as a whole: Carriers of CMV and the relevant HLA type were discriminated by public TCR beta frequency. Clonotype analysis showed dominance of the ex vivo response by HLA-C-restricted CMV-specific TCR beta clonotypes.

This receptor was obtained from a human donor in good health (CMV status not recorded). Some clones in this sample may be carry-over from other donors' samples. The J gene is TRBJ2-7, the V gene TRBV5-5; 7 bases agree with TRBD1. The starting material was cultured CD8+ T cells from PBMCs, obtained from culture after CMV antigen stimulation. The CDR3 bases are TGTGCCAGCAGCGGCAGGGGGTCGTCGGGATACGAGCAGTACTTC. Its translation is CASSGRGSSGYEQYF. Full variable domain (missing parts from reference TRBV5-5 and TRBJ2-7): DAGVTQSPTHLIKTRGQQVTLRCSPISGHKSVSWYQQVLGQGPQFIFQYYEKEERGRGNFPDRFSARQFPNYSSELNVNALLLGDSALYLCASSGRGSSGYEQYFGPGTRLTVT.